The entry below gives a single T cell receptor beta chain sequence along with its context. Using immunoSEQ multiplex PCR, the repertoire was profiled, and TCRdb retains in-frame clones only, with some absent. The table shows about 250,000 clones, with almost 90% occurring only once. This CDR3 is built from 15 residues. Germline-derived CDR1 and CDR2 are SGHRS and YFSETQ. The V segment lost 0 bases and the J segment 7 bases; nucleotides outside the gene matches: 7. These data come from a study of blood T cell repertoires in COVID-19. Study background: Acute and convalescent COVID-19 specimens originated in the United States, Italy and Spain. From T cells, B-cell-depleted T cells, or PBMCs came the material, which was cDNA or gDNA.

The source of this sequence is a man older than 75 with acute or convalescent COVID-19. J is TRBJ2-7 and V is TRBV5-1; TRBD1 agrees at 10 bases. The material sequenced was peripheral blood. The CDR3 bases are TGCGCCAGCAGCTTGGAGGGACAGGGGTACGGGGAGCAGTACTTC. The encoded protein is CASSLEGQGYGEQYF.